Below are 25 T cell receptor beta chains sequenced from a single sample in a study of naive and memory T cell subsets (dated by TCRdb to 2016 to 2017). Preparation of the library involved UMI-ligation and nested PCR. Sequencing instrument: Illumina MiSeq. The beta constant-region primer was an equimolar mix of two oligonucleotides covering both TRBC1 and TRBC2. The ligated cDNA went through four rounds of PCR with nested alpha and beta constant-region primers together with the SP2 primer. TCRdb trimmed public reads at Q25 via fastp, called clones via MiXCR and kept in-frame beta chains. Every CDR3 protein is listed once, alongside the most common genes and DNA of its rows. Across this sample there are 8,500 to 10,000 distinct CDR3 sequences, with roughly 5.5% seen only once. 50% to 70% of the sample lies in the top ten. Sequenced: CD4+ TEMRA cells from blood. In the paper's terms, the cell subset or site label means: effector memory re-expressing CD45RA, CD45RA+ CD27-. The receptors were sampled from a human donor in good health.

The chain combines TRBV10-3 with TRBJ2-1; TRBD2 matches at 11 bases. V lost 0 bases to trimming and J lost 10 bases; unmatched junction nucleotides: 11. The CDR3 contains 17 residues. Germline values: CDR1 ENHRY, CDR2 SYGVKD. In nucleotides, the CDR3 is TGTGCCATCAGTGAGTCGAAGGCGACTAGCGGGGTGGGCGAGCAGTTCTTC. Its translation: CAISESKATSGVGEQFF.

This clonotype was detected ten times or more. The chain combines TRBV29-1 with TRBJ1-1; a weak D match, TRBD1 (5 bases). This CDR3 spans 13 amino acids. Germline CDR1 reads SQVTM; CDR2 reads ANQGSEA. V shed 3 bases and J shed 1 base, with 9 bases lying between them. CDR3 amino acids: CSVERQQNTEAFF. CDR3 nucleotides: TGCAGCGTTGAGCGACAGCAGAACACTGAAGCTTTCTTT.

This clonotype was recorded many times. CDR3 protein: CASSQDSGGVSGNTIYF. The CDR3 bases are TGTGCCAGCAGCCAAGACTCCGGAGGAGTCTCTGGAAACACCATATATTTT. The rearrangement joins TRBV4-2 to TRBJ1-3; D is undetermined. V was trimmed by 0 bases and J by 0 bases, leaving 12 bases between them. The germline V gene encodes CDR1 LGHNA and CDR2 YNFKEQ. The CDR3 extends over 17 amino acids.

This clonotype was recorded a few times. This sequence joins TRBV7-7 and TRBJ2-5; possibly TRBD2 for D (5 bases). Germline-derived CDR1 and CDR2 are SSHAT and FNYEAQ (reference sequence). CDR3 length equals 12 residues. Between the trimmed V and J ends, which lost 4 bases and 2 bases, there was a span of 5 bases. CDR3 DNA sequence: TGTGCCAGCAGCTCGGGGCAAGAGACCCAGTACTTC. Its translation: CASSSGQETQYF.

The chain couples TRBV6-1 to TRBJ2-4; D not certain. Per germline, CDR1 MNHNS and CDR2 SASEGT. The ends were cut back, 2 bases at V and 1 base at J, with 9 bases in the middle. This CDR3 has 15 amino acids. Here the CDR3 DNA reads TGTGCCAGCAGTGAATCTGGGGTGGCCAAAAACATTCAGTACTTC. Translated, it gives CASSESGVAKNIQYF.

The table lists this clonotype with a few counts. V is TRBV30 and J is TRBJ2-7; D might be TRBD2 (6 bases). The CDR3 length is 15 residues. CDR1 and CDR2 from the germline V gene are GTSNPN and SVGIG (reference sequence). V was clipped by 3 bases and J by 3 bases, with 18 bases between them. CDR3 sequence: CAWRPTREARYEQYF. The CDR3 DNA reads as TGTGCCTGGAGACCCACGAGGGAGGCCCGCTACGAGCAGTACTTC.

This clonotype showed up many times. The chain is built from TRBV6-1 and TRBJ2-3; 7 bases line up with TRBD1. The V segment lost 7 bases and the J segment 6 bases; nucleotides outside the gene matches: 13. This CDR3 is built from 15 residues. CDR1 is MNHNS, CDR2 SASEGT, per germline. CDR3 DNA sequence: TGTGCCAGCATGGGGGAAAAGGGGGCATCGGATACGCAGTATTTT. It translates to CASMGEKGASDTQYF.

This clonotype was counted ten times or more. The J gene is TRBJ2-1, the V gene TRBV9; 7 bases agree with TRBD2. Looked up from germline, CDR1 is SGDLS and CDR2 is YYNGEE. V lost 0 bases, J lost 6 bases, and 6 bases stayed unmatched. The CDR3 loop spans 15 amino acids. This CDR3 is CASSVGGSGGNEQFF. The CDR3 DNA reads TGTGCCAGCAGCGTAGGCGGTTCGGGGGGCAATGAGCAGTTCTTC.

This clonotype was detected ten times or more. This chain joins TRBV20-1 and TRBJ2-7, with 9 bases lining up with TRBD1. Trimming took 3 bases from V and 4 from J; bases not matched to a gene: 13. CDR1 DFQATT and CDR2 SNEGSKA come from the germline V gene (reference sequence). The CDR3 covers 16 residues. CDR3 nucleotides: TGCAGTGCTAGCGGCTTCAGACAGGGGGTTTCTTACGAGCAGTACTTC. Translation gives CSASGFRQGVSYEQYF.

This clonotype was recorded many times. The rearrangement uses TRBV4-2 and TRBJ1-6; TRBD1 agrees at 8 bases. This CDR3 has 15 amino acids. In germline, CDR1 is LGHNA, CDR2 YNFKEQ. J gave up 7 bases and V 3 bases, and 5 bases lay outside the gene matches. CDR3 sequence (DNA): TGTGCCAGCAGCCAGGGTGGACAGGGAAATTCACCCCTCCACTTT. The encoded protein is CASSQGGQGNSPLHF.

This clonotype was found many times. DNA of the CDR3: TGTGCCAGCAGCTTAGACGGCGCAGGGGGAAATGGCTACACCTTC. It specifies CASSLDGAGGNGYTF. The chain combines TRBV7-2 with TRBJ1-2, with 7 bases fitting TRBD1. In germline, CDR1 is SGHTA, CDR2 FQGNSA. The V and J ends lost 1 base and 6 bases, in that order; junction bases with no gene match: 8. The CDR3 is made up of 15 amino acids.

This clonotype was seen at least ten times. This chain connects TRBV7-2 to TRBJ2-7; D is undetermined. There are 12 residues in the CDR3. With 4 bases removed from V and 3 bases from J, the gap between germline ends came to 7 bases. Germline V gene sequence: CDR1 SGHTA, CDR2 FQGNSA. The CDR3 nucleotides read TGTGCCAGCAGCTCTCGGTTCTACGAGCAGTACTTC. Residues: CASSSRFYEQYF.

This clonotype was seen a handful of times. V and J are TRBV6-6 and TRBJ2-3; 8 positions match TRBD1. V gave up 0 bases and J gave up 1 base; unmatched junction bases: 6. Germline V gene data show CDR1 as MNHNY and CDR2 as SVGAGI (reference sequence). The CDR3 sequence is 17 residues long. The CDR3 reads CASSYSPGGTGTDTQYF. In DNA, the CDR3 is TGTGCCAGCAGTTACTCGCCAGGGGGCACGGGCACAGATACGCAGTATTTT.

This clonotype was seen repeatedly, ten times or more. The chain combines TRBV12-3 or TRBV12-4 with TRBJ2-7, with D unresolved. Trimming removed 3 bases at V and 2 bases at J, with 11 bases between. This CDR3 contains 14 residues. The CDR3 here is CASSFIGTPYEQYF. The DNA for the CDR3 is TGTGCCAGCAGTTTCATCGGAACTCCCTACGAGCAGTACTTC.

This clonotype appeared many times. CDR3 in amino acids: CASSSDGLAGGETQYF. CDR3 DNA sequence: TGTGCCAGCAGCTCCGACGGCCTAGCGGGTGGAGAGACCCAGTACTTC. The genes are TRBV7-9 and TRBJ2-5; TRBD2 aligns across 8 bases. Germline V gives CDR1 SEHNR, CDR2 FQNEAQ (reference sequence). The V segment lost 4 bases and the J segment 4 bases; nucleotides outside the gene matches: 11. The CDR3 runs 16 residues.

This clonotype was seen at least ten times. The J gene is TRBJ2-4, the V gene TRBV24-1; the D call may be TRBD1 or TRBD2 (5 bases each). V gave up 2 bases and J gave up 0 bases, with 7 bases separating them. The germline gives CDR1 KGHDR, CDR2 SFDVKD. This CDR3 has 15 amino acids. CDR3: CATSDSGTAKNIQYF. The CDR3 coding sequence is TGTGCCACCAGTGATTCCGGGACAGCCAAAAACATTCAGTACTTC.

This clonotype was observed many times. This chain links TRBV7-2 with TRBJ1-1; the D gene is possibly TRBD1 (5 bases). Looked up from germline, CDR1 is SGHTA and CDR2 is FQGNSA. V gave up 2 bases and J gave up 1 base, with 14 bases separating them. This CDR3 has 16 amino acids. This chain's CDR3 is CASSLSVVGGNTEAFF. In nucleotides, the CDR3 is TGTGCCAGCAGCTTATCAGTGGTGGGGGGGAACACTGAAGCTTTCTTT.

This clonotype is medium-sized in the sample. CDR3 loop: CASSSVNYGYTF. The CDR3 nucleotides are TGTGCCAGCAGTTCTGTTAACTATGGCTACACCTTC. The J gene is TRBJ1-2, the V gene TRBV28, with D hard to call. Germline loops: CDR1 MDHEN, CDR2 SYDVKM. Trimming pared 4 bases from V and 1 base from J, leaving 4 bases between. The CDR3 covers 12 residues.

This clonotype was counted a few times. The V and J genes are TRBV5-4 and TRBJ2-7; D is undetermined. The germline V and J ends were trimmed by 0 bases and 2 bases, with 9 bases remaining between them. Germline-derived CDR1 and CDR2 are SGHNT and YYREEE (reference sequence). This CDR3 region has 14 residues. CDR3: CASSLVDRAYEQYF. The CDR3, as DNA: TGTGCCAGCAGCTTGGTAGACCGAGCCTACGAGCAGTACTTC.

This clonotype was counted at least ten times. The rearrangement joins TRBV20-1 to TRBJ2-7, with D tentatively TRBD2 (6 bases). CDR1 and CDR2 (germline): DFQATT, SNEGSKA (reference sequence). V gave up 1 base and J gave up 4 bases, with 11 bases separating them. This CDR3 contains 13 residues. CDR3 sequence: CSARAGRVYEQYF. CDR3 nucleotides: TGCAGTGCTAGAGCCGGGAGAGTTTACGAGCAGTACTTC.

The table lists this clonotype with many counts. This chain uses TRBV5-1 with TRBJ2-7; 7 bases fit TRBD1. Germline values: CDR1 SGHRS, CDR2 YFSETQ. The CDR3 covers 14 residues. The ends lost 5 bases at V and 4 bases at J; junction bases unmatched: 9. Here the CDR3 DNA reads TGCGCCAGCAGTTTAGACAGGGACGGGTACGAGCAGTACTTC. Translation: CASSLDRDGYEQYF.

This clonotype was seen many times. The chain recombines TRBV7-8 with TRBJ2-7; D remains ambiguous. Trimming took off 5 bases at V and 3 bases at J, with 5 bases between the two ends. Germline values: CDR1 SGHVS, CDR2 FQNEAQ. This CDR3 comprises 11 residues. DNA for the CDR3: TGTGCCAGCAGCCGGAACTACGAGCAGTACTTC. Its translation is CASSRNYEQYF.

This clonotype was seen at least ten times. The chain couples TRBV27 to TRBJ1-3; D is uncertain. Germline V gene sequence: CDR1 MNHEY, CDR2 SMNVEV (reference sequence). The CDR3 sequence is 17 residues long. Between the trimmed V and J ends, which lost 2 bases and 0 bases, there was a span of 14 bases. The CDR3 here is CASSLTGVLSSGNTIYF. The CDR3 DNA reads as TGTGCCAGCAGTTTAACTGGGGTTCTTAGCTCTGGAAACACCATATATTTT.

This clonotype was seen repeatedly, ten times or more. The chain carries TRBV9 and TRBJ1-2; tentative D call: TRBD1 (5 bases). There are 16 residues in the CDR3. CDR1 and CDR2 (germline): SGDLS, YYNGEE. V lost 4 bases, J lost 4 bases, and 20 bases lay in between. The CDR3 bases are TGTGCCAGCAGCCACTCCCAGGGAGAGGTTAGCTATGGCTACACCTTC. It specifies CASSHSQGEVSYGYTF.

This clonotype showed up just a few times. The chain has TRBV19 and TRBJ2-3, with 8 bases that match TRBD1. The CDR3 is made up of 13 amino acids. Germline V lookup: CDR1 LNHDA, CDR2 SQIVND (reference sequence). Trimming at V came to 5 bases and at J to 9 bases, leaving 7 bases not matched to a gene. The CDR3: CASSVTGDGTQYF. The CDR3 DNA reads TGTGCCAGTAGTGTGACAGGGGATGGGACGCAGTATTTT.